These 19 T cell receptor beta chains were sequenced from one sample in a study of blood T cell repertoires in COVID-19 (TCRdb year 2020). Library creation used the immunoSEQ multiplex PCR assay. The source is immuneACCESS, and TCRdb retained only in-frame sequences with V and J called. Part of the clones is not carried over; for the studies checked, unresolved V genes explain less than half of this, and the remainder is unexplained. Present in this sample are over 90,000 clones, roughly 92% of which were seen just once. 1.9% of the sample comes from the top ten. The sample taken for sequencing was peripheral blood. The source of these receptors is a woman aged 50 to 65 with COVID-19, enrolled during active disease.

The chain joins TRBV7-2 to TRBJ1-3; no clear D gene. V lost 1 base and J lost 3, with 13 bases in between. Germline CDR1 is SGHTA and CDR2 is FQGNSA. This CDR3 has 16 amino acids. In DNA form, the CDR3 reads TGTGCCAGCAGCTTAGGGCTCAGCGGAAGTGGAAACACCATATATTTT. Amino acids: CASSLGLSGSGNTIYF.

The chain carries TRBV3-1 (or the pseudogene TRBV3-2) and TRBJ2-1; 8 nucleotides align to TRBD1. V lost 6 bases and J lost 8; bases outside the gene matches: 12. The CDR3 sequence is 15 residues long. The germline V gene encodes CDR1 LGHDT and CDR2 YNNKEL (reference sequence). The CDR3 reads CASSRTPDRVDEQFF. The DNA for the CDR3 is TGTGCCAGCAGTCGAACCCCGGACAGGGTGGATGAGCAGTTCTTC.

This chain joins TRBV5-1 and TRBJ1-4; D might be TRBD1 (5 bases). Germline CDR1 SGHRS, CDR2 YFSETQ. V lost 5 bases, J lost 2 bases, and 13 bases lay in between. The CDR3 is made up of 15 amino acids. CDR3 sequence reads: CASRANTGTNEKLFF. Written as DNA, the CDR3 is TGCGCCAGCAGGGCTAACACAGGCACTAATGAAAAACTGTTTTTT.

This chain connects TRBV7-9 to TRBJ1-2; TRBD1 agrees at 10 bases. Trimming removed 6 bases from V and 4 bases from J; junction bases left unmatched: 5. The V gene's germline CDR1 is SEHNR and CDR2 FQNEAQ (reference sequence). The CDR3 extends over 14 amino acids. CDR3 sequence: CASSPGTGAYGYTF. The CDR3 DNA sequence: TGTGCCAGCAGTCCCGGGACAGGGGCCTATGGCTACACCTTC.

The V call is TRBV27, the J call TRBJ1-2; no firm D call. The CDR3 totals 13 residues. V lost 5 bases and J lost 3, with 10 bases in between. Germline lookup yields CDR1 MNHEY and CDR2 SMNVEV (reference sequence). Written as DNA, the CDR3 is TGTGCCAGCAGTAAGACGGACTACTATGGCTACACCTTC. This encodes CASSKTDYYGYTF.

Regarding this clone: The identical CDR3 is also encoded by other nucleotide sequences in the sample. This sequence joins TRBV27 and TRBJ1-2; D might be TRBD1 (5 bases). Between the trimmed V and J ends, which lost 3 bases and 3 bases, there was a span of 11 bases. CDR1 and CDR2 (germline): MNHEY, SMNVEV (reference sequence). The CDR3 runs 14 residues. The CDR3: CASSFGGGDYGYTF. The CDR3 region has the DNA TGTGCCAGCAGTTTCGGGGGTGGGGACTATGGCTACACCTTC.

Written as DNA, the CDR3 is TGTGCCAGTCAGGAGCCCGGGACACCGGTCTACGGCTACACCTTC. As protein: CASQEPGTPVYGYTF. The V call is TRBV2, the J call TRBJ1-2; TRBD1 might be the D (6 bases). Germline V gene sequence: CDR1 SNHLY, CDR2 FYNNEI. The CDR3 extends over 15 amino acids. Trimming removed 9 bases at V and 8 bases at J, with 25 bases between. The full variable domain, in which reference TRBV2 and TRBJ1-2 provide the parts outside the CDR3, is EPEVTQTPSHQVTQMGQEVILRCVPISNHLYFYWYRQILGQKVEFLVSFYNNEISEKSEIFDDQFSVERPDGSNFTLKIRSTKLEDSAMYFCASQEPGTPVYGYTFGSGTRLTVV.

The rearrangement uses TRBV19 and TRBJ1-1, with 8 bases matching TRBD1. The V segment lost 10 bases and the J segment 3 bases; nucleotides outside the gene matches: 10. CDR3 length equals 14 residues. The V gene's germline CDR1 is LNHDA and CDR2 SQIVND (reference sequence). The CDR3 spells CATREQGDYTEAFF. The CDR3 DNA sequence: TGTGCCACCCGAGAACAGGGGGATTACACTGAAGCTTTCTTT.

This chain uses TRBV5-1 with TRBJ2-2, with 7 bases aligning to TRBD1. This CDR3 is built from 17 residues. V gave up 1 base and J gave up 2 bases; unmatched junction bases: 8. Per the germline V gene, CDR1 is SGHRS and CDR2 is YFSETQ. The CDR3 region is CASSLTLQGVNTGELFF. CDR3 coding DNA: TGCGCCAGCAGCTTGACCCTCCAGGGGGTAAACACCGGGGAGCTGTTTTTT.

The rearrangement joins TRBV11-2 to TRBJ2-2; 9 nucleotides match TRBD2. V lost 1 base and J lost 5; bases outside the gene matches: 11. This CDR3 is 18 amino acids long. The germline CDR1 and CDR2 sequences are SGHAT and FQNNGV. The DNA of the CDR3 is TGTGCCAGCAGCTTAGCCCCAGCGGGGGGCCCTTTGACCGGGGAGCTGTTTTTT. Translated, it gives CASSLAPAGGPLTGELFF.

The chain combines TRBV11-2 with TRBJ1-1, with a weak D call TRBD1 (5 bases). V was shortened by 1 base and J by 1 base, with 10 bases between the two germline ends. The germline gives CDR1 SGHAT, CDR2 FQNNGV. The CDR3 loop spans 15 amino acids. The CDR3 loop is CASSLGRGPNTEAFF. The CDR3 DNA follows: TGTGCCAGCAGCTTAGGGCGGGGCCCGAACACTGAAGCTTTCTTT.

The chain has TRBV2 and TRBJ2-7; possibly TRBD2 for D (6 bases). Germline V CDR1 and CDR2: SNHLY, FYNNEI. V lost 4 bases, J lost 2 bases, and 9 bases lay in between. The CDR3 covers 13 residues. CDR3 sequence reads: CASSAGSAYEQYV. As DNA, the CDR3 is TGTGCCAGCAGTGCCGGGAGCGCCTACGAGCAGTACGTC.

This chain links TRBV2 with TRBJ1-6; D is undetermined. Trimming removed 6 bases at V and 8 bases at J, with 14 bases between. In germline, CDR1 is SNHLY, CDR2 FYNNEI. The CDR3 is made up of 14 amino acids. The CDR3 sequence is CASSWERKDSPLHF. The CDR3 coding sequence is TGTGCCAGCAGCTGGGAGAGGAAGGATTCACCCCTCCACTTT.

This chain joins TRBV30 and TRBJ1-2; no clear D. This CDR3 spans 10 amino acids. Trimming shortened V by 7 bases and J by 8 bases, and 11 bases separated the two germline ends. Germline V lookup: CDR1 GTSNPN, CDR2 SVGIG (reference sequence). In nucleotides, the CDR3 is TGTGCCTCCCGGAGCGGGGGCTACACCTTC. This codes for CASRSGGYTF.

This sequence joins TRBV10-1 and TRBJ2-2; weak D call: TRBD1 (6 bases). Germline V gene sequence: CDR1 WNHNN, CDR2 SYGVQD (reference sequence). Trimming took 0 bases from V and 5 from J, leaving 7 bases between them. The CDR3 has 14 amino acids. This chain's CDR3 is CASSESRGTGELFF. The CDR3 bases are TGCGCCAGCAGTGAGTCGAGGGGGACCGGGGAGCTGTTTTTT.

The chain carries TRBV5-5 and TRBJ1-5; 9 nucleotides align to TRBD1. Trimming removed 4 bases from V and 2 bases from J; junction bases left unmatched: 7. Germline CDR1 SGHKS, CDR2 YYEKEE (reference sequence). This CDR3 is built from 16 residues. In DNA, the CDR3 is TGTGCCAGCAGCACGGACAGGGGTGGAGGCAATCAGCCCCAGCATTTT. This translates into CASSTDRGGGNQPQHF.

The V and J genes are TRBV7-2 and TRBJ2-1; maybe TRBD2 (6 bases). V lost 4 bases and J lost 6, with 22 bases in between. CDR1 is SGHTA and CDR2 is FQGNSA in the germline V gene. The CDR3 is 17 amino acids. CDR3 loop: CASSSQPPRVGGNEQFF. DNA for the CDR3: TGTGCCAGCAGCTCACAGCCCCCCAGAGTGGGGGGCAATGAGCAGTTCTTC.

The chain couples TRBV13 to TRBJ2-2; TRBD2 matches 10 bases. V lost 5 bases, J lost 4 bases, and 10 bases stayed unmatched. The germline CDR1 and CDR2 sequences are PRHDT and FYEKMQ (reference sequence). The CDR3 length is 17 residues. The CDR3 spells CASSPRGSGGATGELFF. In nucleotides, the CDR3 is TGTGCCAGCAGCCCCCGGGGGAGCGGGGGGGCCACCGGGGAGCTGTTTTTT.

This chain's CDR3 is CASTSRGDEQFF. CDR3 coding DNA: TGTGCCAGTACGTCGCGGGGGGATGAGCAGTTCTTC. This chain links TRBV19 with TRBJ2-1; 8 positions match TRBD2. Germline lookup yields CDR1 LNHDA and CDR2 SQIVND (reference sequence). V shed 7 bases and J 8 bases; nucleotides not matched to a gene: 4. The CDR3 contains 12 residues.